A selection of T cell receptor beta chains follows, all from one sample in a study of CD8+ T cells in alopecia areata. Produced via immunoSEQ multiplex PCR; TCRdb's table is partial and in-frame only. The data contain approximately 130,000 clones, around 60% of them singletons. The sequenced sample was CD4+ T cells sorted from blood, obtained at week 4, from a patient treated with tofacitinib. All receptors derive from a human donor with alopecia areata. Each CDR3 is given with its conserved first and last residue. Each record gives: CDR3 DNA, CDR3 protein, clone size, D gene, V gene, J gene. D genes are given only for firm matches. Part of the rows lack a size; the others show once, few, many or a class for expanded clones.

TGTGCCAGCCACCCCAAGGGGACCGGGGAGCTGTTTTTT	CASHPKGTGELFF	NA	NA	TRBV7-9	TRBJ2-2
TGTGCCAGCAAAGACAGGGGCTACGATAGCAATCAGCCCCAGCATTTT	CASKDRGYDSNQPQHF	few	TRBD1	TRBV28	TRBJ1-5
TGTGCCAGCAGTGAAAGCGGCCGGGTTAACACCGGGGAGCTGTTTTTT	CASSESGRVNTGELFF	NA	NA	TRBV2	TRBJ2-2
TGCGCCAGCAGCTCATCAGGACGGGGCACTGAAGCTTTCTTT	CASSSSGRGTEAFF	NA	NA	TRBV5-1	TRBJ1-1
TGTGCCAGCAGTGTCACCCTGGCGGGACCAACCTACGAGCAGTACTTC	CASSVTLAGPTYEQYF	NA	NA	TRBV2	TRBJ2-7
TGCGCCAGCAGCTTGGCAGGGACTCCCTACGAGCAGTACTTC	CASSLAGTPYEQYF	NA	NA	TRBV5-1	TRBJ2-7
TGCAGCGTTGCACTAGCGGGGGGACGACAAGAGACCCAGTACTTC	CSVALAGGRQETQYF	NA	TRBD2	TRBV29-1	TRBJ2-5
TGTGCCAGCAGCGTAGAAGGGGCTAGAGCGCAGTTCTTC	CASSVEGARAQFF	NA	NA	TRBV9	TRBJ2-1
TGTGCCACCAGCAGATACAGGGAGAACGAGCAGTACTTC	CATSRYRENEQYF	NA	NA	TRBV15	TRBJ2-7
TGCAGCGTTGGTCTAGCGGCCTCCTACGAGCAGTACTTC	CSVGLAASYEQYF	NA	TRBD2	TRBV29-1	TRBJ2-7
TGTGCCAGCAGTTCCAACAATGAGCAGTTCTTC	CASSSNNEQFF	NA	NA	TRBV6-6	TRBJ2-1
TGCGCCAGCAGCTGGGGGGTGGATACGCAGTATTTT	CASSWGVDTQYF	NA	NA	TRBV5-1	TRBJ2-3
TGTGCCAGCAGCTTATCACCGGGGGATGAGCAGTTCTTC	CASSLSPGDEQFF	few	NA	TRBV7-3	TRBJ2-1
TGTGCCAGCAGCTTAACAGGGGGCGACAAGCAGTACTTC	CASSLTGGDKQYF	once	TRBD1	TRBV7-3	TRBJ2-7
TGTGCCAGCAGCAAAAGGAGGGGTCAAGAGACCCAGTACTTC	CASSKRRGQETQYF	few	NA	TRBV21-1	TRBJ2-5
TGTGCCAGCAGTTTTTGGCAGGGCACAGATACGCAGTATTTT	CASSFWQGTDTQYF	NA	NA	TRBV6-5	TRBJ2-3
TGTGCCTGGAGTCAAGGGGTGTCCGGGGCCAACGTCCTGACTTTC	CAWSQGVSGANVLTF	NA	NA	TRBV30	TRBJ2-6
TGTGCCAGCAGCTTGGGCAAAAACATTCAGTACTTC	CASSLGKNIQYF	NA	NA	TRBV5-6	TRBJ2-4
TGTGCCAGCAGCGGGCGGACTAGCGGCTACATCATGGGCACAGATACGCAGTATTTT	CASSGRTSGYIMGTDTQYF	once	TRBD2	TRBV11-2	TRBJ2-3
TGTGCCAGTACGGACTTGGACAGTGCCTATGGCTACACCTTC	CASTDLDSAYGYTF	NA	NA	TRBV19	TRBJ1-2
TGTGCCAGCAGTGGTCGACAGGGGGTGTACTATGGCTACACCTTC	CASSGRQGVYYGYTF	NA	TRBD1	TRBV2	TRBJ1-2
TGTGCCAGCAGGACGACAGGGATCAGCTCCTACGAGCAGTACTTC	CASRTTGISSYEQYF	once	TRBD1	TRBV2	TRBJ2-7
TGCGCCAGCAGCGACAGGGAGGGTTCACCCCTCCACTTT	CASSDREGSPLHF	once	TRBD1	TRBV5-1	TRBJ1-6
TGTGCCAGCGTTACCCCTCATGGGGAGCTGTTTTTT	CASVTPHGELFF	few	NA	TRBV28	TRBJ2-2
TGTGCCAGCAGCTTCCGACAGGGCAACATGAACACTGAAGCTTTCTTT	CASSFRQGNMNTEAFF	NA	TRBD1	TRBV7-2	TRBJ1-1
TGTGCCAGCAGCCCCGGGACTGTCACCGGGGAGCTGTTTTTT	CASSPGTVTGELFF	NA	NA	TRBV4-2	TRBJ2-2
TGTGCCAGCAGCTTAGGGAACTATGGCTACACCTTC	CASSLGNYGYTF	once	NA	TRBV5-4	TRBJ1-2
TGTGCCAGCAGTCCCAGACAGGGGGGAACTAATGAAAAACTGTTTTTT	CASSPRQGGTNEKLFF	NA	TRBD1	TRBV6-6	TRBJ1-4
TGTGCCAGCAGCCCTAGTGCCAGCCAAGAGACCCAGTACTTC	CASSPSASQETQYF	NA	NA	TRBV7-3	TRBJ2-5
TGTGCCAGCAGCACGAGACTAGCGGGAGGGGTAGAGACCCAGTACTTC	CASSTRLAGGVETQYF	few	TRBD2	TRBV5-6	TRBJ2-5
TGTGCCAGCAGCTATAGGGGCCCTCAGATGAACACTGAAGCTTTCTTT	CASSYRGPQMNTEAFF	NA	NA	TRBV5-4	TRBJ1-1
TGCAGCGTGTTGCGGGACTCGGCATCATACGAGCAGTACTTC	CSVLRDSASYEQYF	few	NA	TRBV29-1	TRBJ2-7
TGTGCCAGCAGTTTATCGAGGCTGTTCGACGAGCAGTACTTC	CASSLSRLFDEQYF	NA	NA	TRBV27	TRBJ2-7
TGTGCCTGGAGTGCCCCGATCTGGGGTCAGCCCCAGCATTTT	CAWSAPIWGQPQHF	NA	NA	TRBV30	TRBJ1-5
TGTGCCAGCAGCTTAAGCCAGGCTTCTTACGAGCAGTACTTC	CASSLSQASYEQYF	NA	NA	TRBV11-3	TRBJ2-7
TGTGCCAGCAGCTCCGGACAGCAAGAGACCCAGTACTTC	CASSSGQQETQYF	NA	NA	TRBV7-3	TRBJ2-5
TGCGCCAGCAGCATTCAGGGACAGGGCTCACCCCTCCACTTT	CASSIQGQGSPLHF	few	TRBD1	TRBV5-1	TRBJ1-6
TGTGCCAGCAGTTTCGAGTTTAACACTGAAGCTTTCTTT	CASSFEFNTEAFF	many	NA	TRBV27	TRBJ1-1
TGTGCCTGGAGTGTAAGTTGGACCAACGAGCAGTACTTC	CAWSVSWTNEQYF	few	NA	TRBV30	TRBJ2-7
TGTGCCAGCAGCTTACAGGGTCAGGGCAACTACGAGCAGTACTTC	CASSLQGQGNYEQYF	few	NA	TRBV11-2	TRBJ2-7
TGCAGCGTTGTCACCCTCTCTGGGGCCAACGTCCTGACTTTC	CSVVTLSGANVLTF	few	NA	TRBV29-1	TRBJ2-6
TGTGCCAGCAACCAAGCACAGGGCTACGAGCAGTACTTC	CASNQAQGYEQYF	few	NA	TRBV4-2	TRBJ2-7
TGTGCCAGCAGTAGAAGGATTGAGCAGTTCTTC	CASSRRIEQFF	NA	NA	TRBV28	TRBJ2-1
TGTGCCAGCAGCTTTGACCTCGAGGATACGCAGTATTTT	CASSFDLEDTQYF	NA	NA	TRBV5-5	TRBJ2-3
TGCGCCAGCAGCCAAGATCAGTCAGGGCGGATCTATGGCTACACCTTC	CASSQDQSGRIYGYTF	NA	NA	TRBV4-3	TRBJ1-2
TGCAGCGTTGAAGATCCTAGAACTCCCGGACGGGAGCAGTACTTC	CSVEDPRTPGREQYF	NA	NA	TRBV29-1	TRBJ2-7
TGCAGTGCTAACGACCAGGGTTGGGACACCTTC	CSANDQGWDTF	NA	NA	TRBV20-1	TRBJ1-2
TGTGCCAGTCGGACAGGGGGCAACAATCAGCCCCAGCATTTT	CASRTGGNNQPQHF	NA	TRBD1	TRBV19	TRBJ1-5
TGTGCCAGCAGCTTAGTTCGGACAAGGGAAGCTTTCTTT	CASSLVRTREAFF	few	NA	TRBV7-2	TRBJ1-1
TGCGCCAGCAGCCTAGGGCAGACAAATTCACCCCTCCACTTT	CASSLGQTNSPLHF	NA	NA	TRBV5-1	TRBJ1-6
TGTGCCAGCATTTATTGGACGTCGGCGATAGCGGGAGACCCCGAGCAGTACTTC	CASIYWTSAIAGDPEQYF	few	TRBD2	TRBV27	TRBJ2-7
TGTGCCAGCTGCGGGACAGGAGAGGGGGAAGAGACCCAGTACTTC	CASCGTGEGEETQYF	NA	TRBD1	TRBV7-9	TRBJ2-5
TGTGCCAGCAGTTACTCGGCAGGGGTCCGTCCACGGCATTTT	CASSYSAGVRPRHF	few	NA	TRBV6-5	TRBJ1-5